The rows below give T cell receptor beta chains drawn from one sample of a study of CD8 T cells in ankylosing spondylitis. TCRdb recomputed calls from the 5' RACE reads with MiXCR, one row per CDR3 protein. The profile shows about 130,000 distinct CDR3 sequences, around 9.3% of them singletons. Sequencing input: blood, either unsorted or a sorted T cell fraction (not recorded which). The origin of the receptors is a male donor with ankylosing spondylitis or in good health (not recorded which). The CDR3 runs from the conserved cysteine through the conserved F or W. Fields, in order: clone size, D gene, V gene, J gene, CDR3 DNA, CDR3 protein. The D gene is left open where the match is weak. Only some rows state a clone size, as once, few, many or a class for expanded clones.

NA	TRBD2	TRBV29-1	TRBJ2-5	TGCAGCGTTGAGCTAGCGGGATCCCAAGAGACCCAGTACTTC	CSVELAGSQETQYF
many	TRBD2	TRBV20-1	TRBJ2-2	TGCAGTGCTAGAGTTCGGCTAGCGGGAGGTCCCGGGGAGCTGTTTTTT	CSARVRLAGGPGELFF
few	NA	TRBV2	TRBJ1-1	TGTGCCAGCAGTGAACAGAACACTGAAGCTTTCTTT	CASSEQNTEAFF
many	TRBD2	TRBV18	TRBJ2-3	TGTGCCAGCTCACCGACTAGCGGGAGTACAGATACGCAGTATTTT	CASSPTSGSTDTQYF
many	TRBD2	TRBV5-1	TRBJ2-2	TGCGCCAGCAGCAACCCAACCGGGACTAGCGGGAGTACACCCGGGGAGCTGTTTTTT	CASSNPTGTSGSTPGELFF
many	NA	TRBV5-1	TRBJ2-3	TGCGCCAGCAGCTTGGCCGGGACGGGATCTACAGATACGCAGTATTTT	CASSLAGTGSTDTQYF
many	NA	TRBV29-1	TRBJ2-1	TGCAGCGTTGACGACGGGAGAAGCTCCTACAATGAGCAGTTCTTC	CSVDDGRSSYNEQFF
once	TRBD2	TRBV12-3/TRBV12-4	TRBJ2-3	TGTGCCAGCAGTTTAATGAGCGGGGGGACAGATACGCAGTATTTT	CASSLMSGGTDTQYF
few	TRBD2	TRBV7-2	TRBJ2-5	TGTGCCAGCAGCTTAGCTACTAGCGGGAGGGAACAAGAGACCCAGTACTTC	CASSLATSGREQETQYF
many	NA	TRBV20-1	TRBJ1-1	TGCAGTGCTAGAGAAAGGGACACTGAAGCTTTCTTT	CSARERDTEAFF
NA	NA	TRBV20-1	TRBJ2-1	TGCTGTGCTAGAGACTGGCCGGACCGAGCTCCTCACAATGAGCAGTTCTTC	CCARDWPDRAPHNEQFF
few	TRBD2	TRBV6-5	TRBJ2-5	TGTGCCAGCAGTTACTTGGCGGGAGGCTTCCAAGAGACCCAGTACTTC	CASSYLAGGFQETQYF
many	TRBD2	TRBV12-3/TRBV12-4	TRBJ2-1	TGTGCCAGCAGTCCAACTAGCGGGAGGTCTTGGGAGCAGTTCTTC	CASSPTSGRSWEQFF
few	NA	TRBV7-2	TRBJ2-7	TGTGCCAGCAGCTTAGGCGGCTCAGGACGCGAGCAGTACTTC	CASSLGGSGREQYF
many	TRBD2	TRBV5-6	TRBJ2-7	TGTGCCAGCAGCTTTCGGACTAGCGGGAGCAAATACGAGCAGTACTTC	CASSFRTSGSKYEQYF
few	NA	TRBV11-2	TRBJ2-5	TGTGCCAGCAGCTTAGTTCGGAGACAAAACCAAGAGACCCAGTACTTC	CASSLVRRQNQETQYF
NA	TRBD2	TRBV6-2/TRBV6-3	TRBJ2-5	TGTGCCAGCAGTTACAGAGCGGGAGTCCCGGAGACCCAGTACTTC	CASSYRAGVPETQYF
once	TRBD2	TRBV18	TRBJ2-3	TGTGCCAGCTCATCTTCTAGCGGTTCAAGCACAGATACGCAGTATTTT	CASSSSSGSSTDTQYF
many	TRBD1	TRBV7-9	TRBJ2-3	TGTGCCAGCAGCTACAGGGGGCCTAGCACAGATACGCAGTATTTT	CASSYRGPSTDTQYF
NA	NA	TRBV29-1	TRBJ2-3	TGCAGCGGAACTAGCACAGATACGCAGTATTTT	CSGTSTDTQYF
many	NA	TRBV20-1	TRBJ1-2	TGCAGTGCTAAGCTACAGGCAAACTATGGCTACACCTTC	CSAKLQANYGYTF
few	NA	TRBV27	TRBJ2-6	TGTGCCAGCTCCGGGACCGCTAGCTCTGGGGCCAACGTCCTGACTTTC	CASSGTASSGANVLTF
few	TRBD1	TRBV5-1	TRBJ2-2	TGCGCCAGCAGCTGGACAGGGGGCAAGGCCGGGGAGCTGTTTTTT	CASSWTGGKAGELFF
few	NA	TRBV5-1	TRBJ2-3	TGCGCCAGCTGCTTGAGACTAGATGGTGATACGCAGTATTTT	CASCLRLDGDTQYF
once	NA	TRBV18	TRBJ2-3	TGTGCCAGCTCACCAATCGACACCACAGATACGCAGTATTTT	CASSPIDTTDTQYF
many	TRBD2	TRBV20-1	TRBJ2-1	TGCAGTGCTAGAGACCGGGAGGTCTACTACAATGAGCAGTTCTTC	CSARDREVYYNEQFF
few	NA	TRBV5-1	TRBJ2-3	TGCGCCAGCAGCGTCACACGGGACTTCGGAGCAGATACGCAGTATTTT	CASSVTRDFGADTQYF
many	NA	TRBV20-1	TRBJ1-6	TGCAGTGCTGGGGGGGACGTACCGAGGAGTTCACCCCTCCACTTT	CSAGGDVPRSSPLHF
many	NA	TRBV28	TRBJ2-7	TGTGCCAGCAGTTTTCATCTGTCTGTACTCTCCTACGAGCAGTACTTC	CASSFHLSVLSYEQYF
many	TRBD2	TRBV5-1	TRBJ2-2	TGCGCCAGCAGCTTCTTGACTAGCGGGCAGGGCGGGGAGCTGTTTTTT	CASSFLTSGQGGELFF
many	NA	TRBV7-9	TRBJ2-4	TGTGCCAGCAGCTTAGGACTGCCGGGATCGCAGTACTTC	CASSLGLPGSQYF
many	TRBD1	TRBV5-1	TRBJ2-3	TGCGCCAGCAGCCAAAGACAGGGATCTACGCAGTATTTT	CASSQRQGSTQYF
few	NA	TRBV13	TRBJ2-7	TGTGCCAGCAGCCCCCGCACGAACTCCTACGAGCAGTACTTC	CASSPRTNSYEQYF
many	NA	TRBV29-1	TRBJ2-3	TGCAGCGTTGAGGGTCTAGTCCCATCACCAGATACGCAGTATTTT	CSVEGLVPSPDTQYF
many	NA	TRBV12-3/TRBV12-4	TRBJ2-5	TGTGCCAGCAGTTTACAGCAAGAGACCCAGTACTTC	CASSLQQETQYF
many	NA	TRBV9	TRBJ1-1	TGTGCCAGCAGCGTAGTCGGTCGGGGTACTGAAGCTTTCTTT	CASSVVGRGTEAFF
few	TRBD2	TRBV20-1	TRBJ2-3	TGCAGTGCTCTACGACTAGCGGGAAGCGATACGCAGTATTTT	CSALRLAGSDTQYF
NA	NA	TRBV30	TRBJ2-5	TGTGCCTGGAGTGTAACCAGAGAGACCCAGTACTTC	CAWSVTRETQYF
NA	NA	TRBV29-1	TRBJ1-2	TGCAGCGTTTTTGGGGGCTGGCCTTTTGGGTACACCTTC	CSVFGGWPFGYTF
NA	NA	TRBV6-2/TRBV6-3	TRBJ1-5	TGTGCCAGCAGTTACCGCGAGTATAGCAATCAGCCCCAGCATTTT	CASSYREYSNQPQHF
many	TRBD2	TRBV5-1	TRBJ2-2	TGCGCCAGCAGCTTGGCCTTCGCAAGCGGGAGTTCTGGGGAGCTGTTTTTT	CASSLAFASGSSGELFF
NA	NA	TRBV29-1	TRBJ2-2	TGCAGCGTTGAAGGGCTAGCAGCGACCGGGGAGCTGTTTTTT	CSVEGLAATGELFF
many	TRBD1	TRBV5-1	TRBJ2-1	TGCGCCAGCAGGCCTGCTCCGGGACAGAGATACAATGAGCAGTTCTTC	CASRPAPGQRYNEQFF
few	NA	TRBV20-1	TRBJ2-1	TGCAGTGCTAGAGATGACGCGGGACCAAACAATGAGCAGTTCTTC	CSARDDAGPNNEQFF
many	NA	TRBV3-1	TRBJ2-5	TGTGCCAGCAGCCAAGGGAGTAGGCAAGAGACCCAGTACTTC	CASSQGSRQETQYF
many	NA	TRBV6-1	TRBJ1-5	TGTGCCAGCAGTCCGAGCCCCGGGACGACTGTTGCAAGGGGGCCCCAGCATTTT	CASSPSPGTTVARGPQHF
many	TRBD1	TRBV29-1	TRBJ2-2	TGCAGCGGAAAAGAGGGGGCCGGCACCGGGGAGCTGTTTTTT	CSGKEGAGTGELFF
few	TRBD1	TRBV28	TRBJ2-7	TGTGCCAGCATTAAAGACAGGGGTCGTTCCTACGAGCAGTACTTC	CASIKDRGRSYEQYF
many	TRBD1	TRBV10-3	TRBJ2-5	TGTGCCATCAGTGAGTCGAAGACAGGGGATCGCGAGACCCAGTACTTC	CAISESKTGDRETQYF
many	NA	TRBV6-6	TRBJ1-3	TGTGCCAGCAGTCTTTCCCCCGGAAACACCATATATTTT	CASSLSPGNTIYF